The source of this TCR beta chain is a study of glioma-infiltrating T cells after dendritic cell vaccination. Study results and limitations: Patients with more pretreatment TILs had longer time to progression and survival.

Time point reported: after dendritic cell vaccination, including at tumor progression/relapse. With regard to this clone: Its antigen is as yet unknown.

The CDR3 sequence is 14 residues long. The V and J ends lost 7 bases and 0 bases, in that order; junction bases with no gene match: 6. The germline V gene has CDR1 SGHRS and CDR2 YFSETQ. Using immunoSEQ multiplex PCR, the repertoire was profiled, and TCRdb retains in-frame clones only, with some absent. Found here are 60,000 or so clones, around nine tenths of them singletons; the top ten hold around 10%. The gene calls are TRBV5-1 and TRBJ1-1, with TRBD1 matching over 7 bases. The sample here was blood, taken after dendritic cell vaccination. The sequence came from a human donor with glioblastoma. DNA of the CDR3: TGCGCCAGCCAGACAGGGCCCATGAACACTGAAGCTTTCTTT. It is translated as CASQTGPMNTEAFF.